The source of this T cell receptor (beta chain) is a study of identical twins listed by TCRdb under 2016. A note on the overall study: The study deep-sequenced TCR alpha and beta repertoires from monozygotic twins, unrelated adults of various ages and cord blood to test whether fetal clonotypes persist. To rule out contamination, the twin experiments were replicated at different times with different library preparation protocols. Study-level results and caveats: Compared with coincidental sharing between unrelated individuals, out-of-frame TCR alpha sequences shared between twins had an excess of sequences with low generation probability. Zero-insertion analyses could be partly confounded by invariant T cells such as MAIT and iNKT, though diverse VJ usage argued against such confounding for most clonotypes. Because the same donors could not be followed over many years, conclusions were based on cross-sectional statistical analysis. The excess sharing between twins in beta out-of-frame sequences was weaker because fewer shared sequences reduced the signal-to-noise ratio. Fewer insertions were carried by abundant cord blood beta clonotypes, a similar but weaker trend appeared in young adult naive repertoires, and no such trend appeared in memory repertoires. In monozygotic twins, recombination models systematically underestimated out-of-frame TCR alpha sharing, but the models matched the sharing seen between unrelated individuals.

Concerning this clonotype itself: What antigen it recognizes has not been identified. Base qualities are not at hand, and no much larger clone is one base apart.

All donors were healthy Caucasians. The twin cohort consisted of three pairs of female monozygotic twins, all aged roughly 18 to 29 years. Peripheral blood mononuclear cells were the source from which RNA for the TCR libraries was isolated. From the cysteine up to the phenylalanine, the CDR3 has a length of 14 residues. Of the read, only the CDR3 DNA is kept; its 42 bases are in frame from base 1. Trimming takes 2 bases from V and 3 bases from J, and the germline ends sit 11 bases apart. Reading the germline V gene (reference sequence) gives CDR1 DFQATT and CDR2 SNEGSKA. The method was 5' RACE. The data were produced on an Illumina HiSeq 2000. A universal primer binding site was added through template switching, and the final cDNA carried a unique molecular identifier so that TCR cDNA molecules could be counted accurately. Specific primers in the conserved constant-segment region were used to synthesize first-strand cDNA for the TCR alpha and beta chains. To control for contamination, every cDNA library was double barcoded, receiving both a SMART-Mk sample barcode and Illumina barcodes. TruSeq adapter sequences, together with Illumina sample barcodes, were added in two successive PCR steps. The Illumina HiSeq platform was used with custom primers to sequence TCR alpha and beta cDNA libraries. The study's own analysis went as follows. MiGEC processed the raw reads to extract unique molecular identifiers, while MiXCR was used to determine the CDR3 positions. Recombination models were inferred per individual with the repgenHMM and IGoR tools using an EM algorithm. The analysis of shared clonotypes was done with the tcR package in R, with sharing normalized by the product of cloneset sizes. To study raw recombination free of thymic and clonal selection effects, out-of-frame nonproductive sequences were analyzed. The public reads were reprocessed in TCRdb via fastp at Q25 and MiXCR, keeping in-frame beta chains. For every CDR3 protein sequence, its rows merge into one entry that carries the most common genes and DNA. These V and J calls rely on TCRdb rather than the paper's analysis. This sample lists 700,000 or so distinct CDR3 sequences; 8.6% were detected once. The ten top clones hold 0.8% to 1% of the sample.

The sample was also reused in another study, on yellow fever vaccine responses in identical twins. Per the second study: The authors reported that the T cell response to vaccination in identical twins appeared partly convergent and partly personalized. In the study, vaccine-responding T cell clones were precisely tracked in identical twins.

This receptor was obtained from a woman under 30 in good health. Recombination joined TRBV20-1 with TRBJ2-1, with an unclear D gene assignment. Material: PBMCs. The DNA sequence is TGCAGTGCTAGAAACCCTGTAAACTACAATGAGCAGTTCTTC. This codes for CSARNPVNYNEQFF.